Listed here are 27 T cell receptor beta chains from one sample, sequenced in a study of post-analysis software for immune sequencing data. Overall study findings and caveats: With TRBV5-6, TRBV5-1 and TRBV20-1 included, 4 to 6 TRBV segments were more frequent in patients than in controls.

Unique molecular identifiers were carried by the TCR beta cDNA libraries. TCRdb passed the PCR reads through MiXCR, listing each CDR3 protein once. Here the sample spans hundreds of thousands of distinct CDR3 sequences, about 44% being singletons. The antigens for these receptors are not known. The sequencing input was blood. The receptors here all came from a girl aged 10 to 17 with multiple sclerosis.

This clonotype was seen more than once but under ten times. The gene calls are TRBV7-6 and TRBJ2-1; 7 bases fit TRBD1. Trimming at V came to 5 bases and at J to 1 base, leaving 11 bases not matched to a gene. Germline V gives CDR1 SGHVS, CDR2 FNYEAQ. This CDR3 has 17 residues. The CDR3 sequence: CASSIRTGQGSYNEQFF. The CDR3, as DNA: TGTGCCAGCAGCATCAGGACAGGCCAGGGGTCCTACAATGAGCAGTTCTTC.

J is TRBJ2-3 and V is TRBV6-1, with TRBD2 matching over 10 bases. Germline V CDR1 and CDR2: MNHNS, SASEGT. This CDR3 region has 18 residues. The V segment lost 5 bases and the J segment 0 bases; nucleotides outside the gene matches: 11. The CDR3: CASSPSQLAGTSTDTQYF. As DNA, the CDR3 is TGTGCCAGCAGTCCCTCACAACTAGCGGGGACCAGCACAGATACGCAGTATTTT.

There are a few counts of this clonotype. The rearrangement links TRBV7-6 to TRBJ2-1, with a tentative D call TRBD2 (6 bases). This CDR3 has 17 amino acids. Trimming shortened V by 1 base and J by 0 bases, and 13 bases separated the two germline ends. Per germline, CDR1 SGHVS and CDR2 FNYEAQ. CDR3 sequence reads: CASSLVGPGSSYNEQFF. The CDR3 DNA reads TGTGCCAGCAGCTTAGTTGGGCCCGGGAGCTCCTACAATGAGCAGTTCTTC.

This clonotype was detected only a few times. The chain joins TRBV20-1 to TRBJ1-2; no reliable D call. V was pared by 4 bases and J by 4 bases, with 10 bases between. From germline, CDR1 is DFQATT and CDR2 SNEGSKA (reference sequence). CDR3 length: 12 amino acids. The CDR3 sequence: CSATGGLYGYTF. The CDR3, as DNA: TGCAGTGCTACGGGTGGGCTCTATGGCTACACCTTC.

This clonotype was counted once. V usage is TRBV5-1 and J usage is TRBJ2-1, with no clear D. With 0 bases removed from V and 4 bases from J, the gap between germline ends came to 8 bases. Germline V gives CDR1 SGHRS, CDR2 YFSETQ. The CDR3 extends over 14 amino acids. The CDR3 DNA reads TGCGCCAGCAGCTTGGACCGGGCATACAATGAGCAGTTCTTC. This translates into CASSLDRAYNEQFF.

Turning to this clonotype: This clone may be a read error of a much larger clone one base away. CDR3 nucleotide sequence: TGCAGTGCTACCCAAACTAGCTGGAGTAGGTACGAGCAGTACTTC. It is translated as CSATQTSWSRYEQYF. The chain has TRBV20-1 and TRBJ2-5; possible D gene TRBD2, 6 bases. The DNA end favors TRBJ2-7, so the J call may be wrong. Germline CDR1 DFQATT, CDR2 SNEGSKA (reference sequence). This CDR3 region has 15 residues.

This clonotype was counted only a few times. The chain combines TRBV6-2 or TRBV6-3 with TRBJ2-1, with D tentatively TRBD2 (5 bases). Germline CDR1 reads MNHEY; CDR2 reads SVGEGT. The CDR3 contains 12 residues. The V gene lost 4 bases and the J gene lost 9 bases, with 10 bases spanning the gap. CDR3 loop: CASSSLEGEQFF. Here the CDR3 DNA reads TGTGCCAGCAGTTCCCTAGAGGGTGAGCAGTTCTTC.

The table lists this clonotype with a few counts. The chain has TRBV2 and TRBJ2-2, with D possibly matching TRBD2 (6 bases). CDR1 is SNHLY and CDR2 is FYNNEI in the germline V gene. V was shortened by 10 bases and J by 6 bases, with 21 bases between the two germline ends. The length of the CDR3 is 15 residues. CDR3 nucleotide sequence: TGTGCCATACCCATAAGACGCAGGGACTCCGGGGAGCTGTTTTTT. It specifies CAIPIRRRDSGELFF. The whole variable domain, filled in from reference TRBV2 and TRBJ2-2, reads EPEVTQTPSHQVTQMGQEVILRCVPISNHLYFYWYRQILGQKVEFLVSFYNNEISEKSEIFDDQFSVERPDGSNFTLKIRSTKLEDSAMYFCAIPIRRRDSGELFFGEGSRLTVL.

This clonotype was counted between two and nine times. The germline gene is not matched at one end of the junction; a read error may be the cause. CDR3 region: CASRLGLALGNEQFF. The CDR3 DNA follows: TGCGCCAGCAGATTGGGACTAGCCCTAGGGAATGAGCAGTTCTTC. This rearrangement joins TRBV5-1 to TRBJ2-1; 9 bases fit TRBD2. Germline CDR1 is SGHRS and CDR2 is YFSETQ. There are 15 residues in the CDR3.

This clonotype was recorded a few times. This chain uses TRBV7-8 with TRBJ1-1; 7 bases agree with TRBD1. J was trimmed by 5 bases and V by 5 bases; bases with no gene match: 14. Germline loops: CDR1 SGHVS, CDR2 FQNEAQ. This CDR3 contains 16 residues. The CDR3 spells CASSQPSYRGKTEAFF. CDR3 nucleotides: TGTGCCAGCAGCCAGCCTAGTTACAGGGGTAAGACTGAAGCTTTCTTT.

This clonotype was found many times. This chain joins TRBV4-1 and TRBJ2-7; D may correspond to TRBD1 or TRBD2 (6 bases each). The germline V gene encodes CDR1 MGHRA and CDR2 YSYEKL. Trimming shortened V by 1 base and J by 0 bases, and 10 bases separated the two germline ends. The CDR3 is made up of 15 amino acids. The CDR3 DNA reads TGCGCCAGCAGCCAAGTAGGGGGGAGCTCCTACGAGCAGTACTTC. Translation: CASSQVGGSSYEQYF.

This clonotype has just a few counts. This chain uses TRBV29-1 with TRBJ1-2; the match to TRBD1 covers 9 bases. V shed 5 bases and J 4 bases; nucleotides not matched to a gene: 2. The CDR3 consists of 12 residues. Germline V gene data show CDR1 as SQVTM and CDR2 as ANQGSEA. In nucleotides, the CDR3 is TGCAGCGTTACAGGGGGCCGCTATGGCTACACCTTC. Protein sequence: CSVTGGRYGYTF.

Regarding this clonotype: Germline is not matched at one junction end, which may reflect a read error. The J gene is TRBJ2-7, the V gene TRBV7-7, with D hard to call. The J call is uncertain, as TRBJ2-5 better fits the DNA end. Germline V gene sequence: CDR1 SSHAT, CDR2 FNYEAQ (reference sequence). CDR3 size: 13 residues. CDR3 bases: TGTGCTAGCAGCTTGTCGAGGCTGGAGACCCAGTACTTC. Translating gives CASSLSRLETQYF.

The gene calls are TRBV27 and TRBJ1-2; D is unresolved. The CDR3 consists of 15 residues. Germline V lookup: CDR1 MNHEY, CDR2 SMNVEV (reference sequence). Trimming shortened V by 0 bases and J by 0 bases, and 8 bases separated the two germline ends. The CDR3 here is CASSLSGRANYGYTF. CDR3 sequence (DNA): TGTGCCAGCAGTTTATCCGGCAGAGCTAACTATGGCTACACCTTC.

This clonotype turned up a few times. The chain links TRBV24-1 to TRBJ1-5; D is undetermined. CDR3 length equals 15 residues. V lost 6 bases to trimming and J lost 4 bases, with 15 bases between them. Per germline, CDR1 KGHDR and CDR2 SFDVKD. The CDR3 DNA reads TGTGCCACCAGTACTAACCGCCAAGGGAATCAGCCCCAGCATTTT. Translating gives CATSTNRQGNQPQHF.

The genes are TRBV5-1 and TRBJ2-5; 9 bases match TRBD2. The DNA end is more similar to TRBJ2-7, so the J call may be wrong. The CDR3 extends over 16 amino acids. Germline CDR1 SGHRS, CDR2 YFSETQ. CDR3 amino acids: CASSLRAGGLTYEQYF. CDR3 nucleotides: TGCGCCAGCAGCTTGAGAGCGGGGGGCCTCACCTACGAGCAGTACTTC.

V usage is TRBV18 and J usage is TRBJ2-7; D is uncertain. The V gene lost 6 bases and the J gene lost 2 bases, with 14 bases spanning the gap. This CDR3 spans 14 amino acids. Germline values: CDR1 KGHSH, CDR2 LQKENI. This chain's CDR3 is CASSPGSETYEQYF. For the CDR3, the DNA is TGTGCCAGCTCGCCGGGCTCCGAGACCTACGAGCAGTACTTC.

Points on this clonotype: Relative to the germline gene, one junction end is altered; a read error may explain this. This chain uses TRBV3-1 with TRBJ2-7; maybe TRBD1 (5 bases). Germline V gene sequence: CDR1 LGHDT, CDR2 YNNKEL (reference sequence). The CDR3 length is 12 residues. The CDR3 here is CAGSPTGYEQYF. Here the CDR3 DNA reads TGTGCCGGCAGCCCCACAGGTTACGAGCAGTACTTC.

The genes are TRBV24-1 and TRBJ2-3; 9 bases are shared with TRBD2. Germline values: CDR1 KGHDR, CDR2 SFDVKD. J lost 0 bases, V lost 7 bases, and 7 bases had no gene match. The CDR3 has 16 amino acids. CDR3 sequence reads: CATSPPSGASTDTQYF. CDR3 DNA sequence: TGTGCCACCAGCCCCCCTAGCGGGGCGAGCACAGATACGCAGTATTTT.

The rearrangement links TRBV10-3 to TRBJ2-5, with 11 bases lining up with TRBD2. This CDR3 is 16 amino acids long. Per the germline V gene, CDR1 is ENHRY and CDR2 is SYGVKD. Germline trimming cut 3 bases from V and 3 bases from J; bases unmatched to any gene: 6. Here the CDR3 DNA reads TGTGCCATCAGTGACCCCCTACTAGCGGGAGAAGAGACCCAGTACTTC. Amino acid sequence: CAISDPLLAGEETQYF.

Only a few counts were recorded for this clonotype. Possible read error: a much larger clone is one base away. The chain has TRBV7-9 and TRBJ2-3, with no clear D. This CDR3 has 13 residues. Germline-derived CDR1 and CDR2 are SEHNR and FQNEAQ (reference sequence). V was cut by 7 bases and J by 0 bases, with 8 bases left in between. The CDR3 loop is CASNSPSTDTQYF. In DNA, the CDR3 is TGTGCCAGCAATAGCCCTAGCACAGATACGCAGTATTTT.

V and J are TRBV3-1 and TRBJ2-7; 7 nucleotides agree with TRBD2. Germline CDR1 and CDR2: LGHDT and YNNKEL (reference sequence). Trimming at V came to 3 bases and at J to 4 bases, leaving 6 bases not matched to a gene. The CDR3 covers 14 residues. Written as DNA, the CDR3 is TGTGCCAGCAGCCAGCGGGGGACGGTTTACGAGCAGTACTTC. The encoded protein is CASSQRGTVYEQYF.

J is TRBJ2-7 and V is TRBV20-1, with D tentatively TRBD1 (6 bases). Germline CDR1 reads DFQATT; CDR2 reads SNEGSKA (reference sequence). The V gene lost 7 bases and the J gene lost 2 bases, with 21 bases spanning the gap. The CDR3 extends over 15 amino acids. For the CDR3, the DNA is TGCAGTGTCAACTTTCCGGGACAAGGTACCTACGAGCAGTACTTC. Translated: CSVNFPGQGTYEQYF.

This clonotype was counted between two and nine times. The rearrangement uses TRBV5-1 and TRBJ2-5; D call uncertain. The germline CDR1 and CDR2 sequences are SGHRS and YFSETQ. The CDR3 spans 16 residues. Deletions cut 3 bases from V and 5 bases from J, with 20 bases between. CDR3 in amino acids: CASSWTYKKDGETQYF. As DNA, the CDR3 is TGCGCCAGCAGCTGGACGTACAAAAAGGACGGGGAGACCCAGTACTTC.

This clonotype was counted between two and nine times. The chain carries TRBV12-3 or TRBV12-4 and TRBJ2-7; TRBD2 aligns across 9 bases. V trimming: 3 bases; J trimming: 4 bases; junction bases outside the gene matches: 13. CDR3 length: 17 residues. The CDR3 is CASSLSSLAGGRYEQYF. In nucleotides, the CDR3 is TGTGCCAGCAGTTTGTCTTCCTTGGCGGGAGGGAGGTACGAGCAGTACTTC.

In DNA, the CDR3 is TGTGCCAGCAGCTTGGGACAAATAGGGCAAGAGACCCAGTACTTC. Protein product: CASSLGQIGQETQYF. The J gene is TRBJ2-5, the V gene TRBV11-2; D is possibly TRBD1 (6 bases). This CDR3 has 15 amino acids. CDR1 and CDR2 (germline): SGHAT, FQNNGV. The germline V and J ends were trimmed by 3 bases and 2 bases, with 13 bases remaining between them.

This clonotype was detected only a few times. The V call is TRBV12-3 or TRBV12-4, the J call TRBJ1-4; D not certain. The CDR3 runs 12 residues. Trimming stripped 5 bases from V and 6 bases from J, with 7 bases between. CDR3 DNA: TGTGCCAGCAGTCCGGGCTATGAAAAACTGTTTTTT. Amino acids: CASSPGYEKLFF.